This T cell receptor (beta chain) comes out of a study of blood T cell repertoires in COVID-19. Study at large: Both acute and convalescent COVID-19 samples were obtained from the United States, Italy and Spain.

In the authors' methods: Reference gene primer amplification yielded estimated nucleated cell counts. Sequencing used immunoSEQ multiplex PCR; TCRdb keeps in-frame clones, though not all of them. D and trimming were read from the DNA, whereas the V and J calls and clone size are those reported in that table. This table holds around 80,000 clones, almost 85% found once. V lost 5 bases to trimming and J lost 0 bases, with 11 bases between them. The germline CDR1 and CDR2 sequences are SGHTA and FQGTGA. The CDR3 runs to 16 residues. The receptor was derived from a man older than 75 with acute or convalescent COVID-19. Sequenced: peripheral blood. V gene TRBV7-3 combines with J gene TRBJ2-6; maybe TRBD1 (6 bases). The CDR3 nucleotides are TGTGCCAGCAGCCCCACAGGGAGCTCTGGGGCCAACGTCCTGACTTTC. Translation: CASSPTGSSGANVLTF.